This passage covers 29 T cell receptor beta chains from one sample sequenced in a study of blood T cells in healthy people across ages. Using a J-beta primer mix together with a sample-barcoded 5' primer, a second PCR was run for roughly 7 to 12 cycles. A single record per CDR3 protein comes from TCRdb applying MiXCR to the 5' RACE reads. The sample holds 750,000 to 950,000 distinct CDR3 sequences, roughly 26% seen once. The data were also submitted as part of a second study, on T cells of mothers and their children.

Sequenced material: blood. Every receptor here comes from a boy younger than 18 in good health.

This clonotype was recorded a few times. The V call is TRBV7-9, the J call TRBJ1-6, with 9 positions matching TRBD1. Unmatched junction bases numbered 4, after V lost 0 bases and J lost 10 bases. This CDR3 spans 15 amino acids. CDR1 SEHNR and CDR2 FQNEAQ come from the germline V gene (reference sequence). The CDR3 sequence is CASSLAGTGYSPLHF. The CDR3 DNA follows: TGTGCCAGCAGCTTAGCCGGGACAGGGTACTCACCCCTCCACTTT.

This clonotype was recorded at least ten times. The chain carries TRBV5-5 and TRBJ2-5; D unclear. CDR3 length: 13 amino acids. Germline V gene sequence: CDR1 SGHKS, CDR2 YYEKEE (reference sequence). V lost 1 base and J 1 base, leaving 5 bases between the germline ends. The CDR3 DNA reads TGTGCCAGCAGCTTGTTCGGCCAAGAGACCCAGTACTTC. Amino acid sequence: CASSLFGQETQYF.

This clonotype has a handful of counts. At one end the junction does not follow the germline gene, possibly because of a read error. This chain joins TRBV5-1 and TRBJ2-5; 7 nucleotides align to TRBD2. Per germline, CDR1 SGHRS and CDR2 YFSETQ. The CDR3 extends over 14 amino acids. Here the CDR3 reads CASSLGTGRETRYF. In DNA form, the CDR3 reads TGCGCCAGCAGCTTGGGGACGGGGCGGGAGACCCGGTACTTC.

This clonotype turned up a few times. This sequence joins TRBV2 and TRBJ2-7, with no clear D. Trimming removed 8 bases from V and 0 bases from J, with 17 bases in between. Looked up from germline, CDR1 is SNHLY and CDR2 is FYNNEI. CDR3 size: 15 residues. This CDR3 is CASLEARTDSYEQYF. The CDR3 DNA reads TGTGCCAGCCTCGAGGCCAGGACCGACTCCTACGAGCAGTACTTC.

The chain is built from TRBV28 and TRBJ2-3; tentatively, D is TRBD1 (6 bases). CDR1 is MDHEN and CDR2 is SYDVKM in the germline V gene. Trimming stripped 2 bases from V and 3 bases from J, with 12 bases between. The CDR3 is 15 residues long. The CDR3 coding sequence is TGTGCCAGCAGTTTAGAACAGGGAGAAACAGATACGCAGTATTTT. Amino acids: CASSLEQGETDTQYF.

In its sample, this clonotype was seen a few times. The chain carries TRBV10-3 and TRBJ2-7; D uncertain. This CDR3 spans 12 amino acids. Per the germline V gene, CDR1 is ENHRY and CDR2 is SYGVKD. Between the trimmed V and J ends, which lost 5 bases and 5 bases, there was a span of 10 bases. CDR3: CAISLGGDEQYF. DNA of the CDR3: TGTGCCATCAGTCTGGGTGGCGACGAGCAGTACTTC.

This clonotype has more than one count but fewer than ten. The V gene is TRBV9, the J gene TRBJ2-5, with 9 bases identical to TRBD2. The CDR3 sequence is 14 residues long. V lost 7 bases to trimming and J lost 5 bases; unmatched junction nucleotides: 9. CDR1 SGDLS and CDR2 YYNGEE come from the germline V gene. The CDR3 DNA sequence: TGTGCCAGCGGACCCCTAGCGGGGTGGGAGACCCAGTACTTC. It yields the protein CASGPLAGWETQYF.

This clonotype was seen a few times. The CDR3 is CASSLLGQGANEQFF. The CDR3 DNA sequence: TGTGCCAGCAGCTTATTGGGACAGGGGGCGAATGAGCAGTTCTTC. The J gene is TRBJ2-5, the V gene TRBV7-9, with 12 bases matching TRBD1. The closer fit of TRBJ2-1 to the DNA end suggests the J call may be wrong. The CDR3 is 15 residues long. Looked up from germline, CDR1 is SEHNR and CDR2 is FQNEAQ (reference sequence).

The chain recombines TRBV15 with TRBJ2-6; no clear D. Germline-derived CDR1 and CDR2 are LNHNV and YYDKDF (reference sequence). This CDR3 has 17 amino acids. The V end was cut by 2 bases, the J end by 1 base, with 12 bases between. This CDR3 reads CATSRIAGLSGANVLTF. The CDR3, as DNA: TGTGCCACCAGCAGAATCGCTGGGCTATCTGGGGCCAACGTCCTGACTTTC.

There are a few counts of this clonotype. V and J are TRBV30 and TRBJ2-7; tentatively, D is TRBD2 (5 bases). CDR3 length equals 13 residues. Trimming pared 2 bases from V and 1 base from J, leaving 9 bases between. Germline CDR1 GTSNPN, CDR2 SVGIG (reference sequence). The CDR3 DNA sequence: TGTGCCTGGAGTCTGTCGGGGTCCTACGAGCAGTACTTC. Translating gives CAWSLSGSYEQYF.

The CDR3 nucleotides read TGCGCCAGCAGCTTGGCCGAGCAAGCGGGGGGTTACTCTGGGGCCAACGTCCTGACTTTC. This translates into CASSLAEQAGGYSGANVLTF. The V gene is TRBV5-1, the J gene TRBJ2-6, with TRBD2 matching over 9 bases. In germline, CDR1 is SGHRS, CDR2 YFSETQ. With 0 bases clipped from V and 0 bases from J, the junction kept 10 bases outside the gene matches. The CDR3 is made up of 20 amino acids.

This clonotype was seen more than once but under ten times. The rearrangement uses TRBV3-1 and TRBJ2-1, with 13 positions matching TRBD2. Losses at the gene ends were 5 bases for V and 4 bases for J; bases not matched to a gene: 11. Germline V gene data show CDR1 as LGHDT and CDR2 as YNNKEL (reference sequence). The CDR3 contains 18 residues. The CDR3 DNA follows: TGTGCCAGCAGCTTACTCGGGGGACTAGCGGGGACTTACAATGAGCAGTTCTTC. It is translated as CASSLLGGLAGTYNEQFF.

The chain combines TRBV5-1 with TRBJ1-2; 8 bases agree with TRBD1. J lost 3 bases, V lost 4 bases, and 8 bases had no gene match. The CDR3 extends over 15 amino acids. CDR1 SGHRS and CDR2 YFSETQ come from the germline V gene. The CDR3 reads CASSARTGRDYGYTF. In DNA form, the CDR3 reads TGCGCCAGCAGCGCTAGGACAGGGCGCGACTATGGCTACACCTTC. Drawing the rest from reference TRBV5-1 and TRBJ1-2, the complete variable domain is KAGVTQTPRYLIKTRGQQVTLSCSPISGHRSVSWYQQTPGQGLQFLFEYFSETQRNKGNFPGRFSGRQFSNSRSEMNVSTLELGDSALYLCASSARTGRDYGYTFGSGTRLTVV.

This clonotype has only a few counts. The gene calls are TRBV28 and TRBJ2-2; 8 nucleotides agree with TRBD2. Trimming at V came to 3 bases and at J to 4 bases, leaving 10 bases not matched to a gene. The CDR3 contains 17 residues. Per germline, CDR1 MDHEN and CDR2 SYDVKM. The CDR3 coding sequence is TGTGCCAGCAGTTTCGGGCGGGGACTAGTTGGCACCGGGGAGCTGTTTTTT. Protein: CASSFGRGLVGTGELFF.

This clonotype came up a few times. The chain couples TRBV7-9 to TRBJ2-3; 8 bases line up with TRBD2. Germline loops: CDR1 SEHNR, CDR2 FQNEAQ (reference sequence). Trimming took 5 bases from V and 0 from J; bases not matched to a gene: 10. The CDR3 sequence is 17 residues long. CDR3: CASSNQLIAGSTDTQYF. CDR3 bases: TGTGCCAGCAGCAATCAACTTATAGCGGGGAGCACAGATACGCAGTATTTT.

This clonotype was observed a handful of times. Written as DNA, the CDR3 is TGTGCCAGCAGTGAAGATGGCAGGGAGACCCAGTACTTC. It codes for CASSEDGRETQYF. The V and J genes are TRBV2 and TRBJ2-5, with D uncertain. Germline V gene lookup returns CDR1 SNHLY and CDR2 FYNNEI. This CDR3 region has 13 residues. V was trimmed by 1 base and J by 5 bases, leaving 8 bases between them.

The chain recombines TRBV25-1 with TRBJ2-7; D may be TRBD1 or TRBD2 (5 bases each). Trimming removed 6 bases at V and 7 bases at J, with 13 bases between. Germline loops: CDR1 MGHDK, CDR2 SYGVNS. There are 12 residues in the CDR3. The CDR3 is CASRLGTGEQYF. The DNA of the CDR3 is TGTGCCAGCAGGTTAGGGACGGGAGAGCAGTACTTC.

The chain has TRBV6-1 and TRBJ1-1, with D possibly TRBD1 on 5 matching bases. The ends were cut back, 8 bases at V and 4 bases at J, with 17 bases in the middle. This CDR3 spans 14 amino acids. The germline V gene has CDR1 MNHNS and CDR2 SASEGT. The chain's CDR3 is CASSGPGPGTEAFF. DNA of the CDR3: TGTGCCAGCTCAGGGCCAGGGCCGGGCACTGAAGCTTTCTTT.

V and J are TRBV5-1 and TRBJ1-1; D is possibly TRBD1 (6 bases). The germline gives CDR1 SGHRS, CDR2 YFSETQ. Trimming removed 3 bases from V and 7 bases from J, with 13 bases in between. CDR3 length: 13 amino acids. The DNA for the CDR3 is TGCGCCAGCAGCTCCAGCGAGGGGGGTGAAGCTTTCTTT. This codes for CASSSSEGGEAFF.

This clonotype was seen more than once but under ten times. The chain recombines TRBV6-6 with TRBJ2-3, with a weak D call TRBD2 (5 bases). The germline gives CDR1 MNHNY, CDR2 SVGAGI (reference sequence). V shed 5 bases and J shed 4 bases, with 13 bases lying between them. The CDR3 sequence is 14 residues long. Here the CDR3 reads CASSQTTRADTQYF. In nucleotides, the CDR3 is TGTGCCAGCAGTCAAACTACTAGAGCAGATACGCAGTATTTT.

The chain combines TRBV24-1 with TRBJ1-2; D is uncertain. With 6 bases removed from V and 4 bases from J, the gap between germline ends came to 14 bases. Germline V gene data show CDR1 as KGHDR and CDR2 as SFDVKD. This CDR3 is built from 14 residues. This chain's CDR3 is CATSSSGLTYGYTF. In DNA form, the CDR3 reads TGTGCCACCAGTTCCTCAGGCTTGACCTATGGCTACACCTTC.

This clonotype was detected only a few times. The V and J genes are TRBV5-5 and TRBJ1-1, with TRBD1 as a possible D gene (5 bases). Trimming cost V 1 base and J 5 bases, with 9 bases left between them. This CDR3 comprises 13 residues. The V gene's germline CDR1 is SGHKS and CDR2 YYEKEE (reference sequence). The CDR3 protein is CASSLYRGTEAFF. CDR3 sequence (DNA): TGTGCCAGCAGCTTGTATAGGGGAACTGAAGCTTTCTTT.

The genes are TRBV6-5 and TRBJ1-2, with 8 bases lining up with TRBD1. The J segment lost 4 bases and the V segment lost 5 bases, leaving 6 bases of the junction unmatched. The germline gives CDR1 MNHEY, CDR2 SVGAGI. CDR3 length: 14 amino acids. The CDR3 region is CASSRDRLFYGYTF. The CDR3 DNA follows: TGTGCCAGCAGTAGGGACAGGCTTTTCTATGGCTACACCTTC.

This clonotype was seen only a few times. This chain uses TRBV29-1 with TRBJ2-1; 8 positions match TRBD1. This CDR3 contains 14 residues. Losses at the gene ends were 6 bases for V and 1 base for J; bases not matched to a gene: 5. Germline CDR1 and CDR2: SQVTM and ANQGSEA. As DNA, the CDR3 is TGCAGCGTGGCGGACAGGGCTTCCTACAATGAGCAGTTCTTC. Translation gives CSVADRASYNEQFF.

This clonotype was detected only a few times. This chain joins TRBV12-3 or TRBV12-4 and TRBJ1-5; no firm D call. This CDR3 comprises 12 residues. Deletions cut 6 bases from V and 2 bases from J, with 5 bases between. CDR3: CASRVRNQPQHF. The CDR3 DNA reads TGTGCCAGCAGAGTACGCAATCAGCCCCAGCATTTT.

The chain carries TRBV10-2 and TRBJ2-5; maybe TRBD2 (6 bases). The DNA end favors TRBJ2-7, so the J call may be wrong. CDR1 is WSHSY and CDR2 is SAAADI in the germline V gene. The CDR3 totals 13 residues. CDR3 in amino acids: CASGGSWSYEQYF. DNA of the CDR3: TGCGCCAGCGGAGGGTCATGGTCCTACGAGCAGTACTTC.

This chain joins TRBV20-1 and TRBJ1-6, with D hard to call. The CDR3 spans 17 residues. Deletions cut 3 bases from V and 0 bases from J, with 15 bases between. Looked up from germline, CDR1 is DFQATT and CDR2 is SNEGSKA (reference sequence). The CDR3 loop reads CSARDPHDISYNSPLHF. Here the CDR3 DNA reads TGCAGTGCTAGGGATCCTCACGACATCTCCTATAATTCACCCCTCCACTTT.

This clonotype was observed a handful of times. This chain connects TRBV7-2 to TRBJ2-1, with 7 nucleotides matching TRBD1. The CDR3 runs 16 residues. Trimming took 1 base from V and 0 from J; bases not matched to a gene: 3. Germline CDR1 is SGHTA and CDR2 is FQGNSA. CDR3 nucleotide sequence: TGTGCCAGCAGCTTAGTAAGGGGGCTCTCCTACAATGAGCAGTTCTTC. Translated, it gives CASSLVRGLSYNEQFF.

This chain links TRBV28 with TRBJ2-3; maybe TRBD1 (6 bases). The CDR3 covers 19 residues. CDR1 is MDHEN and CDR2 is SYDVKM in the germline V gene. The ends were cut back, 4 bases at V and 1 base at J, with 24 bases in the middle. CDR3 protein: CASSSANRLTRGGTDTQYF. CDR3 DNA sequence: TGTGCCAGCAGTTCGGCCAACCGGCTTACCAGGGGTGGCACAGATACGCAGTATTTT.